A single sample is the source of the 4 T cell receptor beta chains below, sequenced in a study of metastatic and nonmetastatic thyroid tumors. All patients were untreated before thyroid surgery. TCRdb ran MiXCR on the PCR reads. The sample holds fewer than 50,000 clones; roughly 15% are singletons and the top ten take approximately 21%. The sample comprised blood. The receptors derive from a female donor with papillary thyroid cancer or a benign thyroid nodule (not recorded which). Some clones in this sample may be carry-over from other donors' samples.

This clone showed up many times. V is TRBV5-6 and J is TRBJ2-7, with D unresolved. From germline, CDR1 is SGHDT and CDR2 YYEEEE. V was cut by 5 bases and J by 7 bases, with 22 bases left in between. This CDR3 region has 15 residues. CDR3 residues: CASSKLGPHRSEQYF. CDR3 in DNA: TGTGCCAGCAGTAAATTAGGACCCCATCGATCAGAGCAGTACTTC.

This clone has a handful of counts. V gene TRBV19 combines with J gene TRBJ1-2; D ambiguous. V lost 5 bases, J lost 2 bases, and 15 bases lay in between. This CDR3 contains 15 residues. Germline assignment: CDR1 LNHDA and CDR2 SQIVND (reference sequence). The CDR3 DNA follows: TGTGCCAGTAGTCACCCCCCCGGCGCGAACTATGGCTACACCTTC. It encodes CASSHPPGANYGYTF.

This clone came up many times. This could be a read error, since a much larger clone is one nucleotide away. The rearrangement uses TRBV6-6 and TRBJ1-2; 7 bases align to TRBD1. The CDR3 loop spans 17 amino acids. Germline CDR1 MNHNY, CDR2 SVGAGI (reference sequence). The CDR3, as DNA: TGTGCCAGCAGTTACTCGATCTCCGGGACAGCGTCATATGGCTGCACCTTC. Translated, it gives CASSYSISGTASYGCTF.

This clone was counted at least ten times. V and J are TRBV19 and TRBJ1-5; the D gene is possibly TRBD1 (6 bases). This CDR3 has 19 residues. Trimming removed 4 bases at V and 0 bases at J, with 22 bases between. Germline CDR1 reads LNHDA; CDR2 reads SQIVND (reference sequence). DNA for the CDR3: TGTGCCAGTAGTAAACTTAGGGGGACATATCAGATTAGCAATCAGCCCCAGCATTTT. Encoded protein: CASSKLRGTYQISNQPQHF. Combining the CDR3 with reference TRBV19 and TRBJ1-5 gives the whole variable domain DGGITQSPKYLFRKEGQNVTLSCEQNLNHDAMYWYRQDPGQGLRLIYYSQIVNDFQKGDIAEGYSVSREKKESFPLTVTSAQKNPTAFYLCASSKLRGTYQISNQPQHFGDGTRLSIL.